Listed below are T cell receptor beta chains from one sample, sequenced in a study of cytomegalovirus exposure and HLA in healthy donors. Generated by immunoSEQ multiplex PCR, the TCRdb table keeps only in-frame clones and is missing some. The sample includes more than 110,000 clones, around 73% of them seen just once. Sequencing was carried out using PBMCs. Receptors originate from a woman between 40 and 55 years old in good health and CMV-seronegative. The CDR3 runs from the conserved cysteine through the conserved F or W. D genes are given only for firm matches. Clone sizes are given selectively: once, few, many, or a class where the clone is expanded.

CDR3 protein	CDR3 DNA	V gene	D gene	J gene	clone size
CASSLTGTGVFEQFF	TGTGCCAGCAGCTTGACCGGGACAGGGGTTTTTGAGCAGTTCTTC	TRBV7-9	TRBD1	TRBJ2-1	-
CASSSQKGAVGNTEAFF	TGTGCCAGCAGTTCCCAGAAGGGGGCGGTGGGGAACACTGAAGCTTTCTTT	TRBV27	TRBD1	TRBJ1-1	many
CASSLEKGTYEQYF	TGCGCCAGCAGCTTGGAGAAGGGGACCTACGAGCAGTACTTC	TRBV5-1	-	TRBJ2-7	-
CASSQHGTGVEKLFF	TGCGCCAGCAGCCAGCACGGGACAGGGGTTGAAAAACTGTTTTTT	TRBV4-1	TRBD1	TRBJ1-4	few
CASSPDTGSYNEQFF	TGTGCCAGCAGCCCGGACACCGGCTCCTACAATGAGCAGTTCTTC	TRBV7-3	-	TRBJ2-1	-
CASSFAGGNYGYTF	TGTGCCAGCAGCTTCGCAGGGGGAAACTATGGCTACACCTTC	TRBV7-9	TRBD1	TRBJ1-2	few
CASSLRDRDSQKTQYF	TGTGCCAGCAGCTTAAGGGACAGGGACTCGCAGAAGACCCAGTACTTC	TRBV11-2	TRBD1	TRBJ2-5	once
CASSLAGNSGGANVLTF	TGCGCCAGCAGCTTGGCCGGGAACTCCGGTGGGGCCAACGTCCTGACTTTC	TRBV5-1	-	TRBJ2-6	-
CASSHPRGGHSYNEQFF	TGTGCCAGCAGCCACCCACGGGGGGGGCATTCCTACAATGAGCAGTTCTTC	TRBV4-2	TRBD2	TRBJ2-1	-
CASTQDRGNNQPQHF	TGTGCCAGCACACAGGACAGGGGTAACAATCAGCCCCAGCATTTT	TRBV19	TRBD1	TRBJ1-5	-
CSSSPTGTMVLGETQYF	TGTTCCAGCAGCCCAACGGGTACGATGGTGTTGGGAGAGACCCAGTACTTC	TRBV7-9	-	TRBJ2-5	once
CASSSRQNPSYNEQFF	TGTGCCAGCAGTTCAAGACAGAATCCTTCCTACAATGAGCAGTTCTTC	TRBV27	-	TRBJ2-1	-
CASSPDLGLGRGELFF	TGTGCCAGCAGCCCAGACCTCGGACTAGGGCGCGGGGAGCTGTTTTTT	TRBV9	TRBD2	TRBJ2-2	-
CASSAEGQLRSYNEQFF	TGTGCCAGCAGTGCCGAGGGACAGTTAAGGTCCTACAATGAGCAGTTCTTC	TRBV2	TRBD1	TRBJ2-1	once
CASSLGGHGYTF	TGTGCCAGCAGCTTAGGAGGGCATGGCTACACCTTC	TRBV11-2	-	TRBJ1-2	once
CASSFLGQGANSNQPQHF	TGTGCCAGCAGTTTCCTCGGACAGGGGGCTAATAGCAATCAGCCCCAGCATTTT	TRBV28	TRBD1	TRBJ1-5	once
CASSARHRDNSPLHF	TGTGCCAGCAGTGCCCGACACCGAGATAATTCACCCCTCCACTTT	TRBV2	-	TRBJ1-6	few
CASSYRERLPQHF	TGTGCCAGCAGCTACAGGGAGCGGTTGCCCCAGCATTTT	TRBV5-8	-	TRBJ1-5	-
CASSLASSSGGAGDTQYF	TGTGCCAGCAGCTTAGCGTCTTCTAGCGGGGGGGCCGGGGATACGCAGTATTTT	TRBV7-6	TRBD2	TRBJ2-3	-
CASSIDQRVRQPQHF	TGTGCCAGTAGTATAGATCAGAGGGTTCGTCAGCCCCAGCATTTT	TRBV19	-	TRBJ1-5	-